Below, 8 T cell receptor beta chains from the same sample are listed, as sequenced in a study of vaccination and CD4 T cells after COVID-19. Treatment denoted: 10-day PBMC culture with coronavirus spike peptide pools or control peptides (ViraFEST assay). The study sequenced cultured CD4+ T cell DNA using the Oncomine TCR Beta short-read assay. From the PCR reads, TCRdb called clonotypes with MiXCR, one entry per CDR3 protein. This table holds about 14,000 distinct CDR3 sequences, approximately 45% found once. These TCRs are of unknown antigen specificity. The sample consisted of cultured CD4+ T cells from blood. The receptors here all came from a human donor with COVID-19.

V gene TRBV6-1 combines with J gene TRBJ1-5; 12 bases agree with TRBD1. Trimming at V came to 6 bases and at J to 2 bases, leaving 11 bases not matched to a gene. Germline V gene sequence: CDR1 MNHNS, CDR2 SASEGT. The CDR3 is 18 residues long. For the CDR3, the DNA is TGTGCCAGCAGCACCGGGACAGGGGGCGTCGGCGGCAATCAGCCCCAGCATTTT. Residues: CASSTGTGGVGGNQPQHF.

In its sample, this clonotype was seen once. The DNA of the CDR3 is TGTGCCAGCAGCCAAGTGAGGCGGGAAGGGGGCTACACCTTC. Translation: CASSQVRREGGYTF. This chain uses TRBV3-1 with TRBJ1-2; D remains unclear. CDR1 LGHDT and CDR2 YNNKEL come from the germline V gene (reference sequence). V gave up 1 base and J gave up 8 bases, with 14 bases separating them. The CDR3 loop spans 14 amino acids.

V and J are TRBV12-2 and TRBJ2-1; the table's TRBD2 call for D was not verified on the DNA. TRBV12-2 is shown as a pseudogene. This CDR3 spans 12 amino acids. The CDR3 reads CASRLAARAQFF. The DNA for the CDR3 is TGTGCAAGTCGCTTAGCCGCCAGGGCCCAGTTCTTC.

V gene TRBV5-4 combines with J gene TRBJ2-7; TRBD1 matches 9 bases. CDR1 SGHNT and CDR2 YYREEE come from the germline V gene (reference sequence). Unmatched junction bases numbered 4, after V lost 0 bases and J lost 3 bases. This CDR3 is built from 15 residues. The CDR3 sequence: CASSLAEDRGYEQYF. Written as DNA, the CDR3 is TGTGCCAGCAGCTTGGCCGAGGACAGGGGCTACGAGCAGTACTTC.

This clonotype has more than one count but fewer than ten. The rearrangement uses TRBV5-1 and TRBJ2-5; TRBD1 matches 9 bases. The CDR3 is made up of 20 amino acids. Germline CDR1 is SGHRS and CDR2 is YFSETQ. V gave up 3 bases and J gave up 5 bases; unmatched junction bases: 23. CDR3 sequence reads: CASSSTGFRTGDKRKETQYF. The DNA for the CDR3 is TGCGCCAGCAGCTCAACCGGATTTAGGACAGGGGACAAGCGGAAGGAGACCCAGTACTTC.

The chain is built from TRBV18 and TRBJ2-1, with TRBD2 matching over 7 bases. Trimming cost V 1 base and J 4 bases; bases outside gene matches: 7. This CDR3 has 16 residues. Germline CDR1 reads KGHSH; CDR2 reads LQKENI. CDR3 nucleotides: TGTGCCAGCTCACCACTAGCTAGCGGTTTGTACAATGAGCAGTTCTTC. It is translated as CASSPLASGLYNEQFF.

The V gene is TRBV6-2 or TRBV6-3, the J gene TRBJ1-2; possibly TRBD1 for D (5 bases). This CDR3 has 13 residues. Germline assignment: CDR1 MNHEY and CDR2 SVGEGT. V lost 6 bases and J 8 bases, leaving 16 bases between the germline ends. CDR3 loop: CASRFVREGGYTF. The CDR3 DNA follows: TGTGCCAGCAGGTTCGTCAGGGAAGGAGGCTACACCTTC.

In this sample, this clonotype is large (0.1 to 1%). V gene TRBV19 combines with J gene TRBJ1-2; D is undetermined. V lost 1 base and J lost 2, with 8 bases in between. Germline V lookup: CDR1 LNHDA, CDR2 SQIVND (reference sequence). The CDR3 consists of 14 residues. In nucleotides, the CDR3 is TGTGCCAGTAGTATAGGTGAAGGGAACTATGGCTACACCTTC. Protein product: CASSIGEGNYGYTF. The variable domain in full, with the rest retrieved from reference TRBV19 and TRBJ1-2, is DGGITQSPKYLFRKEGQNVTLSCEQNLNHDAMYWYRQDPGQGLRLIYYSQIVNDFQKGDIAEGYSVSREKKESFPLTVTSAQKNPTAFYLCASSIGEGNYGYTFGSGTRLTVV.